This record covers a single T cell receptor beta chain. Its antigen remains unidentified. Germline V gene data show CDR1 as MNHEY and CDR2 as SVGEGT. The CDR3 sequence is 16 residues long. This specimen comes from a study of T cell clusters in autoimmune cytopenias. Each sample's input was around 250 ng genomic DNA, about 38,000 genome equivalents. TRB was amplified by touch-down multiplex PCR, primer pools A and B combined. After re-calling the multiplex PCR reads, TCRdb lists one entry per CDR3 protein, DNA absent. Its listing shows thousands of distinct CDR3 sequences. Study-level findings and limits: Compared with active autoimmune hepatitis patients, healthy donors showed about 2.7-fold more exclusive TRB clusters.

The sequencing sample was made of peripheral blood. The source is a human donor with an autoimmune cytopenia or autoimmune hepatitis (not recorded which). The chain links TRBV6-2 or TRBV6-3 to TRBJ2-3; TCRdb's assignment of TRBD2 cannot be checked, as there is no DNA. CDR3 amino acids: CASSYSGPAHTDTQYF.